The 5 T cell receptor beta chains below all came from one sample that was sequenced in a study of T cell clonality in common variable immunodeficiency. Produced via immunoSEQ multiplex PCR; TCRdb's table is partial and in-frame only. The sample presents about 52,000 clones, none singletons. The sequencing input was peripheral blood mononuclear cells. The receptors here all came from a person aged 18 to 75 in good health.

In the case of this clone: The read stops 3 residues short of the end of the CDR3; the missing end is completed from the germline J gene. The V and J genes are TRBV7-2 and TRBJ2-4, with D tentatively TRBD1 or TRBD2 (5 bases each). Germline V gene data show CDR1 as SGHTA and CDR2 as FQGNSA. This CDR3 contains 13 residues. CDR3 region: CASSQGVNYGQYF. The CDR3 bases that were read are TGTGCCAGCAGCCAGGGAGTTAACTATGGT.

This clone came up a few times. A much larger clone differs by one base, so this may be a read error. The CDR3 is CASSPSGQSNQPQYF. The DNA read from the CDR3 is TGCGCCAGCAGCCCGTCGGGACAATCCAATCAGCCG. The rearrangement links TRBV5-1 to TRBJ2-3; TRBD1 might be the D (6 bases). The read comes to an end 3 residues before the CDR3 does, leaving the germline J gene to fill in the end. The CDR3 covers 15 residues. CDR1 is SGHRS and CDR2 is YFSETQ in the germline V gene.

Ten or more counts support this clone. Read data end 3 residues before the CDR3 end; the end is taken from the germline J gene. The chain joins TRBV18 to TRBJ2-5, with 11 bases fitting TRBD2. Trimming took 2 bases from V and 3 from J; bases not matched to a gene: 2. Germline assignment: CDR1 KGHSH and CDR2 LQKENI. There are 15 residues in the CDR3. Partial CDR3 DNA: TGTGCCAGCTCACCAATACTAGCGGGGGAAGAGACC. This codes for CASSPILAGEET. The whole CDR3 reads CASSPILAGEETQYF.

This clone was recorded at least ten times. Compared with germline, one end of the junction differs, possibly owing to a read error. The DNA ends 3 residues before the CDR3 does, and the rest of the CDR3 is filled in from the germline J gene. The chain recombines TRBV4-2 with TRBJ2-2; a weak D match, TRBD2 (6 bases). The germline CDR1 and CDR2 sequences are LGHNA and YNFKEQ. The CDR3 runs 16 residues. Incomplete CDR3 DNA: TGCGCCAGCAGCCAAGACCGGGACTCCCACACCGGGGAG. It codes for CASSQDRDSHTGE. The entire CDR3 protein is CASSQDRDSHTGELFF.

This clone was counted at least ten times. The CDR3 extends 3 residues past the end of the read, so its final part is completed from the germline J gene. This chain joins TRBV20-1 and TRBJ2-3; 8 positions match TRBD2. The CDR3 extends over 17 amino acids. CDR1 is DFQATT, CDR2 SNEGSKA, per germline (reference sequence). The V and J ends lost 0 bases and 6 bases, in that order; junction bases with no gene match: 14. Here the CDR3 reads CSARDSSGQSTRDTQYF. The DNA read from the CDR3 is TGCAGTGCTAGAGATTCTAGCGGGCAATCCACGCGGGATACG.